This entry features one T cell receptor (beta chain) sequence. The CDR3 totals 18 residues. Germline V gene lookup returns CDR1 SGHRS and CDR2 YFSETQ. J lost 0 bases, V lost 1 base, and 13 bases had no gene match. This entry belongs to a study of T cell changes during pregnancy in multiple sclerosis. TCRdb keeps only in-frame clones here, not all; method: immunoSEQ multiplex PCR. Of 40,000 to 60,000 clones in the sample, around 94% are singletons; the top ten hold roughly 0.34%. The TCR was taken from a female donor with multiple sclerosis, enrolled in a pregnancy study. The J gene is TRBJ2-7, the V gene TRBV5-1; 7 bases line up with TRBD1. Sequencing was performed on CD4+ T cells from peripheral blood mononuclear cells, taken in the third trimester of pregnancy. Here the CDR3 reads CASSLRPITGVGSYEQYF. The DNA of the CDR3 is TGCGCCAGCAGCTTGCGCCCGATCACAGGGGTAGGCTCCTACGAGCAGTACTTC.